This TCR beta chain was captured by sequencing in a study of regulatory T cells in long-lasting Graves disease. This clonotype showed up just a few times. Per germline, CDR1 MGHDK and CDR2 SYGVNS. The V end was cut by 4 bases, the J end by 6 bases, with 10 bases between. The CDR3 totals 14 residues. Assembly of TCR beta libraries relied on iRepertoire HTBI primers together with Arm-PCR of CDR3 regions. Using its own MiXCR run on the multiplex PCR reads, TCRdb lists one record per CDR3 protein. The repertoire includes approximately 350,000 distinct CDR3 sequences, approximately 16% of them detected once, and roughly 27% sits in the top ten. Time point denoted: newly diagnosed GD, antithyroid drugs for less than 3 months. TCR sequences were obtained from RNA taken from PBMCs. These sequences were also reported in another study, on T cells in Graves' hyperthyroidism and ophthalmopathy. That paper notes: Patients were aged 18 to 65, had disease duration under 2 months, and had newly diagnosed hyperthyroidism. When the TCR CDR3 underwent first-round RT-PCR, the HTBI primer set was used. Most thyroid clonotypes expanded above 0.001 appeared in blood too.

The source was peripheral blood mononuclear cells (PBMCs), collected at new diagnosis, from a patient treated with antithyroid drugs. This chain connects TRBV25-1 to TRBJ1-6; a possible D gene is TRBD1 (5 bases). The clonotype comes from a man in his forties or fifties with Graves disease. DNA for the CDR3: TGTGCCAGCAGTGTGGAGGGGTCTAATTCACCCCTCCACTTT. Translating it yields CASSVEGSNSPLHF.